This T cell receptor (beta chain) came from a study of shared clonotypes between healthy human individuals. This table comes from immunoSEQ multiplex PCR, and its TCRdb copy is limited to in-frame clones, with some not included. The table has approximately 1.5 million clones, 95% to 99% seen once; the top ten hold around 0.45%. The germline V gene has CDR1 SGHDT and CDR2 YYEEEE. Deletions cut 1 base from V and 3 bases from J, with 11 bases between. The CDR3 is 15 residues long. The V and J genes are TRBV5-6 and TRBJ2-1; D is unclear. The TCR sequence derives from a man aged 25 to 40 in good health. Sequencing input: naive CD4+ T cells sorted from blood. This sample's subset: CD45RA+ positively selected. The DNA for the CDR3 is TGTGCCAGCAGCTTGCTGGGCGACGGCTACAATGAGCAGTTCTTC. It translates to CASSLLGDGYNEQFF.